The 23 T cell receptor beta chains below were found in one sample sequenced in a study of T cell responses to AZD1222 COVID-19 vaccine. This table comes from immunoSEQ multiplex PCR, and its TCRdb copy is limited to in-frame clones, with some not included. The sample yields 100,000 to 120,000 clones, over 85% seen once. Sequenced material: peripheral blood, taken 28 days after the second AZD1222 dose. Every receptor here comes from an adult who received the AZD1222 COVID-19 vaccine.

This chain links TRBV10-3 with TRBJ2-1; 9 nucleotides agree with TRBD1. The V and J ends lost 9 bases and 6 bases, in that order; junction bases with no gene match: 9. This CDR3 has 14 residues. Germline CDR1 reads ENHRY; CDR2 reads SYGVKD. The chain's CDR3 is CAIEPGQGSNEQFF. In DNA, the CDR3 is TGTGCCATAGAACCGGGACAGGGATCCAATGAGCAGTTCTTC.

The chain uses TRBV4-1 and TRBJ2-5; 12 bases align to TRBD1. V was pared by 0 bases and J by 5 bases, with 7 bases of the junction left unmatched. CDR3 size: 17 residues. Germline assignment: CDR1 MGHRA and CDR2 YSYEKL. CDR3 sequence: CASSQEDGTGGAETQYF. CDR3 nucleotide sequence: TGCGCCAGCAGCCAAGAAGATGGGACAGGGGGCGCGGAGACCCAGTACTTC.

This chain links TRBV27 with TRBJ2-1; D is tentatively TRBD1 or TRBD2 (6 bases each). Germline-derived CDR1 and CDR2 are MNHEY and SMNVEV (reference sequence). The CDR3 has 14 residues. Trimming took off 2 bases at V and 6 bases at J, with 11 bases between the two ends. CDR3 amino acids: CASSLGGTSNEQFF. DNA for the CDR3: TGTGCCAGCAGTTTAGGAGGGACAAGCAATGAGCAGTTCTTC.

The chain couples TRBV27 to TRBJ2-7; D call uncertain. The germline V gene encodes CDR1 MNHEY and CDR2 SMNVEV (reference sequence). CDR3 length equals 11 residues. V lost 8 bases and J 6 bases, leaving 11 bases between the germline ends. The CDR3 DNA follows: TGTGCCAGCGCCTCAGGTTTCGAGCAGTACTTC. Translated, it gives CASASGFEQYF.

J is TRBJ2-7 and V is TRBV7-3; D uncertain. Germline V gene lookup returns CDR1 SGHTA and CDR2 FQGTGA. The CDR3 length is 13 residues. Trimming left V 3 bases short and J 3 bases short, with 9 bases between. This chain's CDR3 is CASSFGVGYEQYF. The DNA of the CDR3 is TGTGCCAGCAGCTTCGGAGTGGGCTACGAGCAGTACTTC.

This chain joins TRBV5-4 and TRBJ2-5; TRBD1 matches 11 bases. The CDR3 has 18 residues. The ends lost 4 bases at V and 4 bases at J; junction bases unmatched: 15. Per the germline V gene, CDR1 is SGHNT and CDR2 is YYREEE (reference sequence). For the CDR3, the DNA is TGTGCCAGCAGCATCGGACGGGGACAGGGGGAACTGGGAGAGACCCAGTACTTC. Its translation is CASSIGRGQGELGETQYF.

The rearrangement joins TRBV28 to TRBJ1-5, with D tentatively TRBD1 (6 bases). Per the germline V gene, CDR1 is MDHEN and CDR2 is SYDVKM. Deletions cut 3 bases from V and 0 bases from J, with 15 bases between. The CDR3 is 17 amino acids. In nucleotides, the CDR3 is TGTGCCAGCAGTTTGGGTATGGGGGCCTATAGCAATCAGCCCCAGCATTTT. The encoded protein is CASSLGMGAYSNQPQHF.

The V call is TRBV28, the J call TRBJ2-7, with D possibly matching TRBD2 (5 bases). This CDR3 is built from 14 residues. CDR1 and CDR2 from the germline V gene are MDHEN and SYDVKM. V was trimmed by 8 bases and J by 2 bases, leaving 16 bases between them. The CDR3 DNA follows: TGTGCCAGCCACTCTCCAACCGGGACCTACGAGCAGTACTTC. Its protein is CASHSPTGTYEQYF.

This clone has a single count. The chain couples TRBV11-2 to TRBJ1-1; D perhaps matches TRBD1 (5 bases). The CDR3 consists of 14 residues. V was trimmed by 1 base and J by 6 bases, leaving 12 bases between them. CDR1 and CDR2 (germline): SGHAT, FQNNGV. CDR3 bases: TGTGCCAGCAGCTTAGGTAGGGGCTCCGCTGAAGCTTTCTTT. It is translated as CASSLGRGSAEAFF. Looking up the rest from reference TRBV11-2 and TRBJ1-1 gives the full variable domain: EAGVAQSPRYKIIEKRQSVAFWCNPISGHATLYWYQQILGQGPKLLIQFQNNGVVDDSQLPKDRFSAERLKGVDSTLKIQPAKLEDSAVYLCASSLGRGSAEAFFGQGTRLTVV.

The rearrangement uses TRBV28 and TRBJ2-7; 9 bases fit TRBD2. V shed 1 base, J shed 3 bases, and the junction held 4 bases outside the gene matches. Germline CDR1 and CDR2: MDHEN and SYDVKM. The CDR3 spans 15 residues. CDR3 nucleotides: TGTGCCAGCAGTTTATCCCCACTAGCGGGCTACGAGCAGTACTTC. It specifies CASSLSPLAGYEQYF.

V usage is TRBV19 and J usage is TRBJ2-7; 9 positions match TRBD1. With 6 bases clipped from V and 5 bases from J, the junction kept 5 bases outside the gene matches. Germline CDR1 and CDR2: LNHDA and SQIVND (reference sequence). There are 13 residues in the CDR3. In nucleotides, the CDR3 is TGTGCCAGTAGGGAACAGGGGGCCGACGAGCAGTACTTC. Protein sequence: CASREQGADEQYF.

This clone was seen a handful of times. The rearrangement joins TRBV7-8 to TRBJ1-5; a weak D match, TRBD1 (6 bases). Looked up from germline, CDR1 is SGHVS and CDR2 is FQNEAQ. Trimming left V 7 bases short and J 0 bases short, with 16 bases between. The CDR3 is 16 residues long. CDR3 coding DNA: TGTGCCAGCACCCGAAGGGGGAGAGATAGCAATCAGCCCCAGCATTTT. Protein: CASTRRGRDSNQPQHF.

The chain has TRBV5-1 and TRBJ1-6; 7 bases fit TRBD1. V shed 0 bases and J 0 bases; nucleotides not matched to a gene: 6. The CDR3 runs to 18 residues. CDR1 is SGHRS, CDR2 YFSETQ, per germline. Written as DNA, the CDR3 is TGCGCCAGCAGCTTGGGGACAGGACTCGACTCCTATAATTCACCCCTCCACTTT. Translating gives CASSLGTGLDSYNSPLHF.

This sequence joins TRBV9 and TRBJ2-1, with 8 bases fitting TRBD2. Germline V CDR1 and CDR2: SGDLS, YYNGEE. Trimming removed 3 bases from V and 4 bases from J; junction bases left unmatched: 6. This CDR3 is 15 amino acids long. CDR3 sequence reads: CASSASPGGYNEQFF. CDR3 nucleotides: TGTGCCAGCAGCGCCTCCCCGGGGGGGTACAATGAGCAGTTCTTC.

The rearrangement links TRBV28 to TRBJ2-5; 10 nucleotides line up with TRBD1. In germline, CDR1 is MDHEN, CDR2 SYDVKM. The ends lost 5 bases at V and 5 bases at J; junction bases unmatched: 8. The CDR3 covers 15 residues. The CDR3 sequence is CASSPNPGQGETQYF. The CDR3 DNA is TGTGCCAGCAGTCCGAACCCGGGACAGGGGGAGACCCAGTACTTC.

This clone turned up a few times. The chain uses TRBV5-1 and TRBJ1-4; D not certain. The CDR3 contains 15 residues. Deletions cut 0 bases from V and 7 bases from J, with 13 bases between. Looked up from germline, CDR1 is SGHRS and CDR2 is YFSETQ. CDR3 in DNA: TGCGCCAGCAGCTTGGCCCAGTCGGAGGGTGAAAAACTGTTTTTT. Encoded protein: CASSLAQSEGEKLFF. Based on the CDR3 plus reference TRBV5-1 and TRBJ1-4, the full variable domain is KAGVTQTPRYLIKTRGQQVTLSCSPISGHRSVSWYQQTPGQGLQFLFEYFSETQRNKGNFPGRFSGRQFSNSRSEMNVSTLELGDSALYLCASSLAQSEGEKLFFGSGTQLSVL.

The sample holds one count of this clone. The V and J genes are TRBV7-3 and TRBJ2-3, with TRBD1 matching over 9 bases. This CDR3 contains 14 residues. From germline, CDR1 is SGHTA and CDR2 FQGTGA. The V segment lost 7 bases and the J segment 4 bases; nucleotides outside the gene matches: 6. CDR3 amino acids: CASKEQGASDTQYF. The CDR3 DNA sequence: TGTGCCAGCAAGGAACAGGGGGCTTCAGATACGCAGTATTTT.

Here the CDR3 reads CASSPLDGSYEQYF. CDR3 DNA: TGTGCCAGCAGCCCGTTGGACGGCTCCTACGAGCAGTACTTC. The chain is built from TRBV11-2 and TRBJ2-7; no definite D call. V was pared by 5 bases and J by 0 bases, with 11 bases between. Germline CDR1 reads SGHAT; CDR2 reads FQNNGV. The CDR3 contains 14 residues.

Here the CDR3 DNA reads TGTGCCAGCAGTGGTTACCGAGAAGCTTTCTTT. Residues: CASSGYREAFF. V and J are TRBV2 and TRBJ1-1, with D hard to call. The CDR3 is 11 amino acids. The V and J ends lost 4 bases and 8 bases respectively, with 8 bases between them. Germline assignment: CDR1 SNHLY and CDR2 FYNNEI.

The rearrangement links TRBV5-1 to TRBJ1-1; D perhaps matches TRBD1 (5 bases). The CDR3 loop spans 15 amino acids. Germline V lookup: CDR1 SGHRS, CDR2 YFSETQ. V shed 0 bases and J shed 0 bases, with 9 bases lying between them. Here the CDR3 reads CASSLGIGVNTEAFF. The DNA for the CDR3 is TGCGCCAGCAGCTTGGGTATAGGGGTGAACACTGAAGCTTTCTTT.

This clone was detected a few times. The genes are TRBV3-1 (or the pseudogene TRBV3-2) and TRBJ1-4; a possible D gene is TRBD1 (6 bases). Germline CDR1 and CDR2: LGHDT and YNNKEL (reference sequence). The CDR3 consists of 14 residues. V was clipped by 2 bases and J by 10 bases, with 14 bases between them. CDR3 in amino acids: CASSQWGGAGKLFF. The CDR3 DNA is TGTGCCAGCAGCCAATGGGGGGGCGCCGGAAAACTGTTTTTT.

The rearrangement links TRBV18 to TRBJ1-6, with 10 bases lining up with TRBD1. CDR3 size: 16 residues. With 4 bases clipped from V and 7 bases from J, the junction kept 7 bases outside the gene matches. Germline lookup yields CDR1 KGHSH and CDR2 LQKENI. CDR3 sequence reads: CASSLRTGGENSPLHF. In DNA form, the CDR3 reads TGTGCCAGCTCACTCAGGACAGGGGGAGAAAATTCACCCCTCCACTTT. The full variable domain, rest sourced from reference TRBV18 and TRBJ1-6, is NAGVMQNPRHLVRRRGQEARLRCSPMKGHSHVYWYRQLPEEGLKFMVYLQKENIIDESGMPKERFSAEFPKEGPSILRIQQVVRGDSAAYFCASSLRTGGENSPLHFGNGTRLTVT.

The V and J genes are TRBV14 and TRBJ2-2; no reliable D call. In germline, CDR1 is SGHDN, CDR2 FVKESK. Trimming shortened V by 3 bases and J by 3 bases, and 20 bases separated the two germline ends. This CDR3 is built from 18 residues. The CDR3 loop reads CASSQVSFLLRDTGELFF. The CDR3 DNA reads as TGTGCCAGCAGCCAGGTGAGTTTTTTACTTCGGGACACCGGGGAGCTGTTTTTT. Variable domain in full (rest from reference TRBV14 and TRBJ2-2): EAGVTQFPSHSVIEKGQTVTLRCDPISGHDNLYWYRRVMGKEIKFLLHFVKESKQDESGMPNNRFLAERTGGTYSTLKVQPAELEDSGVYFCASSQVSFLLRDTGELFFGEGSRLTVL.